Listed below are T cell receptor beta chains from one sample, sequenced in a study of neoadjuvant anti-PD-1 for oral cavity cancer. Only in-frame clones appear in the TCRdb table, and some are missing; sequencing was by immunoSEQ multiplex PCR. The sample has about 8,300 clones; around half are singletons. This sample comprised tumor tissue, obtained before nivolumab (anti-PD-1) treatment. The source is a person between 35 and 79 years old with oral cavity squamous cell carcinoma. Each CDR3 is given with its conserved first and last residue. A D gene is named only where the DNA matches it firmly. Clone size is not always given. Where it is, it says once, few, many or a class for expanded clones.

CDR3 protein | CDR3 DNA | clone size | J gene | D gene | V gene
CASSTTVGAEAFF | TGTGCCAGCAGTACTACAGTCGGGGCCGAAGCTTTCTTT | medium-sized | TRBJ1-1 | . | TRBV6-6
CSVEDLGGAGANVLTF | TGCAGCGTTGAAGATCTGGGGGGGGCTGGGGCCAACGTCCTGACTTTC | . | TRBJ2-6 | TRBD2 | TRBV29-1
CASSAVGGSTDTQYF | TGTGCCAGCAGTGCTGTGGGAGGGAGCACAGATACGCAGTATTTT | once | TRBJ2-3 | TRBD2 | TRBV6-4
CASSLGPSKGYTF | TGTGCCAGCAGCTTGGGGCCATCTAAGGGCTACACCTTC | few | TRBJ1-2 | . | TRBV7-2
CASSLNSGTGGGTEAFF | TGTGCCAGCAGCTTAAACTCAGGGACCGGGGGAGGCACTGAAGCTTTCTTT | . | TRBJ1-1 | . | TRBV11-2
CASSPLGRTEAFF | TGTGCCAGCAGCCCTCTAGGAAGAACTGAAGCTTTCTTT | . | TRBJ1-1 | . | TRBV14
CASSVGLAVQEQFF | TGTGCCAGCAGTGTGGGACTAGCGGTACAGGAGCAGTTCTTC | . | TRBJ2-1 | TRBD2 | TRBV27
CASSVGPFTGTGELFF | TGTGCCAGCAGCGTAGGCCCTTTCACGGGCACCGGGGAGCTGTTTTTT | . | TRBJ2-2 | . | TRBV9
CASSFDTSNEQFF | TGTGCCAGCAGCTTCGACACATCTAATGAGCAGTTCTTC | . | TRBJ2-1 | . | TRBV7-9
CASSPTSGRADPLSDTQYF | TGTGCCAGCAGCCCTACTAGCGGGAGGGCCGATCCTCTTAGTGATACGCAGTATTTT | once | TRBJ2-3 | TRBD2 | TRBV28
CASTQGNEKLFF | TGTGCCAGCACCCAGGGGAATGAAAAACTGTTTTTT | . | TRBJ1-4 | . | TRBV28
CASSFGTTGNQPQHF | TGTGCCAGCAGCTTCGGAACAACCGGCAATCAGCCCCAGCATTTT | once | TRBJ1-5 | . | TRBV5-5
CATSSGGTGQETQYF | TGTGCCACCAGCAGTGGAGGGACAGGCCAAGAGACCCAGTACTTC | . | TRBJ2-5 | TRBD1 | TRBV15
CAISEREDEQFF | TGTGCCATCAGTGAACGGGAGGATGAGCAGTTCTTC | few | TRBJ2-1 | TRBD2 | TRBV10-3
CASSWGTLGELFF | TGTGCCAGCAGTTGGGGTACCCTCGGGGAGCTGTTTTTT | . | TRBJ2-2 | . | TRBV6-1
CASSLGQASNQPQHF | TGTGCCAGCAGCCTGGGACAGGCTAGTAATCAGCCCCAGCATTTT | few | TRBJ1-5 | TRBD1 | TRBV5-8
CASSPRDWTYEQYF | TGTGCCAGCAGCCCCAGGGACTGGACCTACGAGCAGTACTTC | once | TRBJ2-7 | . | TRBV5-4
CASSLASGRNYEQYF | TGTGCCAGCAGTTTAGCTAGCGGGAGGAACTACGAGCAGTACTTC | . | TRBJ2-7 | TRBD2 | TRBV27
CASSPNGGPGELFF | TGTGCCAGCAGTCCCAACGGGGGGCCCGGGGAGCTGTTTTTT | . | TRBJ2-2 | . | TRBV28
CASSELRVIEAFF | TGTGCCAGCAGTGAACTCAGGGTCATTGAAGCTTTCTTT | once | TRBJ1-1 | . | TRBV6-1
CASSLGTGWETQYF | TGTGCCAGCAGTCTAGGGACAGGGTGGGAGACCCAGTACTTC | medium-sized | TRBJ2-5 | TRBD1 | TRBV28
CSVRLAPYEQYF | TGCAGCGTGCGACTAGCGCCTTACGAGCAGTACTTC | . | TRBJ2-7 | TRBD2 | TRBV29-1
CASSIQGALQEAFF | TGTGCCAGCAGTATACAGGGCGCACTCCAAGAAGCTTTCTTT | . | TRBJ1-1 | . | TRBV2
CASSQVVSGVADTQYF | TGCGCCAGCAGCCAAGTAGTTAGTGGTGTTGCGGATACGCAGTATTTT | . | TRBJ2-3 | . | TRBV4-1
CASRLTFRVTDTQYF | TGTGCCAGCAGACTTACCTTTAGGGTGACAGATACGCAGTATTTT | . | TRBJ2-3 | . | TRBV27
CASSPLGSHAYEQYF | TGTGCCAGCAGCCCTCTTGGCTCACACGCCTACGAGCAGTACTTC | . | TRBJ2-7 | . | TRBV7-2
CASSYGSSGANVLTF | TGTGCCAGCAGTTACGGGAGCTCTGGGGCCAACGTCCTGACTTTC | . | TRBJ2-6 | . | TRBV6-5
CASSLITGGREKLFF | TGTGCCAGCAGTTTAATTACAGGGGGCCGGGAAAAACTGTTTTTT | . | TRBJ1-4 | TRBD1 | TRBV28